The 5 T cell receptor beta chains below were found in one sample sequenced in a study of CXCR3-negative and CXCR3-positive naive CD8 T cells. The TRB libraries of cDNA were built by UMI-labeled 5' RACE. TCRdb reprocessed the 5' RACE reads and keeps a single row for each CDR3 protein, giving no DNA. Its table records roughly 24,000 distinct CDR3 sequences. Sequencing was done on a sample of memory CD8+ T cells from blood. These receptors were obtained from a human donor in good health. Some clones in this sample may be carry-over from other donors' samples.

The chain joins TRBV29-1 to TRBJ2-1; the TCRdb D gene call, TRBD1, has no DNA to confirm it. Germline CDR1 is SQVTM and CDR2 is ANQGSEA. CDR3 length equals 12 residues. The CDR3 is CSSRTGRNEQFF.

The chain employs TRBV9 and TRBJ2-3; TCRdb indicates TRBD1, and absent DNA this call remains unverified. The CDR3 totals 18 residues. Germline V CDR1 and CDR2: SGDLS, YYNGEE. The CDR3 is CASSEGGGWSGSTDTQYF.

V usage is TRBV29-1 and J usage is TRBJ1-3; TCRdb proposes TRBD1, but this gene call is untestable without DNA. This CDR3 is 14 amino acids long. Germline V gives CDR1 SQVTM, CDR2 ANQGSEA. The CDR3 sequence: CSVEATGLGNTIYF.

V gene TRBV3-1 combines with J gene TRBJ2-5. The germline V gene has CDR1 LGHDT and CDR2 YNNKEL (reference sequence). This CDR3 contains 14 residues. The CDR3 sequence is CASSPPSYQETQYF.

The J gene is TRBJ1-6, the V gene TRBV4-1; TCRdb's assignment of TRBD1 cannot be checked, as there is no DNA. The CDR3 is 17 residues long. Per germline, CDR1 MGHRA and CDR2 YSYEKL. The CDR3 protein is CASSPTGTGSYNSPLHF.